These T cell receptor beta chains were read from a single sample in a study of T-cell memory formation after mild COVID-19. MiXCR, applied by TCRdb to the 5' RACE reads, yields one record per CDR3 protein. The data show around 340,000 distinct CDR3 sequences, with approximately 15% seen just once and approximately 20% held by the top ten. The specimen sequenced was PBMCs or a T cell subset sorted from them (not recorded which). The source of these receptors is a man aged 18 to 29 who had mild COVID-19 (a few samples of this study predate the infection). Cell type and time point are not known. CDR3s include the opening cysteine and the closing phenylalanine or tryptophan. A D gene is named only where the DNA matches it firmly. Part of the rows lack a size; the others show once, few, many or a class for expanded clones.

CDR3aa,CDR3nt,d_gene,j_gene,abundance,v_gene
CASNVQGLETQYF,TGTGCCAGCAACGTACAGGGACTTGAGACCCAGTACTTC,-,TRBJ2-5,-,TRBV6-6
CASSFFGDGKAFF,TGTGCCAGCAGTTTTTTTGGGGACGGGAAAGCTTTCTTT,-,TRBJ1-1,-,TRBV12-3/TRBV12-4
CAISWRENTEAFF,TGTGCCATTTCCTGGCGGGAGAACACTGAAGCTTTCTTT,-,TRBJ1-1,few,TRBV21-1
CASTGQGNQPQHF,TGTGCCAGCACCGGACAGGGCAATCAGCCCCAGCATTTT,TRBD1,TRBJ1-5,few,TRBV2
CSAPRRDLLGGYTF,TGCAGTGCTCCCCGAAGAGATTTACTAGGTGGCTACACCTTC,-,TRBJ1-2,-,TRBV20-1
CASEPLGTVKETQYF,TGTGCCTCGGAGCCCCTCGGGACAGTGAAAGAGACCCAGTACTTC,TRBD1,TRBJ2-5,-,TRBV6-2/TRBV6-3
CASSLDRLTYEQYF,TGTGCCAGCAGCCTGGACAGGTTAACCTACGAGCAGTACTTC,TRBD1,TRBJ2-7,few,TRBV5-5
CASSQRPPREDGYTF,TGTGCCAGCAGCCAACGTCCCCCCAGGGAAGATGGCTACACCTTC,-,TRBJ1-2,-,TRBV27
CASSGGGGAFF,TGTGCCAGCAGCGGGGGCGGTGGAGCTTTCTTT,-,TRBJ1-1,-,TRBV7-9
CASSLMGGDEKLFF,TGTGCCAGCAGCTTAATGGGTGGCGACGAAAAACTGTTTTTT,-,TRBJ1-4,-,TRBV7-2
CASSRAWGDQPQHF,TGTGCCAGCAGCCGGGCGTGGGGGGATCAGCCCCAGCATTTT,-,TRBJ1-5,few,TRBV7-8
CASSNDLGDTQYF,TGCGCCAGCAGCAATGACCTGGGGGATACGCAGTATTTT,-,TRBJ2-3,-,TRBV5-1
CASSQDRAFYNEQFF,TGCGCCAGCAGCCAAGACCGGGCCTTCTACAATGAGCAGTTCTTC,-,TRBJ2-1,-,TRBV4-3
CASSQAPDIGEAFF,TGTGCCAGCAGCCAGGCCCCGGACATAGGTGAAGCTTTCTTT,-,TRBJ1-1,-,TRBV3-1
CASSYKLVGAAGSPLHF,TGTGCCAGCAGTTACAAGCTTGTGGGGGCGGCAGGCTCACCCCTCCACTTT,-,TRBJ1-6,few,TRBV6-5
CASSTTGGGTDTQYF,TGTGCCAGCAGCACAACGGGGGGTGGCACAGATACGCAGTATTTT,TRBD2,TRBJ2-3,-,TRBV9
CASSLEGGTGGLPQHF,TGCGCCAGCAGCCTTGAGGGGGGGACAGGGGGCTTGCCCCAGCATTTT,TRBD1,TRBJ1-5,-,TRBV5-1
CSPRLAGIQETQYF,TGCAGTCCTCGACTAGCGGGGATCCAAGAGACCCAGTACTTC,TRBD2,TRBJ2-5,-,TRBV20-1
CASRFAAAVYNEQFF,TGTGCCAGTAGGTTCGCGGCAGCCGTTTACAATGAGCAGTTCTTC,-,TRBJ2-1,-,TRBV19
CASSLAVGQHPYGYTF,TGTGCCAGCAGCTTAGCAGTTGGACAGCACCCCTATGGCTACACCTTC,-,TRBJ1-2,few,TRBV7-2
CASSRGDRINEQFF,TGTGCCAGCAGCCGAGGGGACAGGATCAATGAGCAGTTCTTC,TRBD1,TRBJ2-1,-,TRBV6-5
CASRAGTGWAGYTF,TGTGCCAGCAGAGCCGGGACAGGGTGGGCTGGCTACACCTTC,TRBD1,TRBJ1-2,few,TRBV7-2
CSASRAGVYNEQFF,TGCAGTGCTAGCCGAGCCGGGGTCTACAATGAGCAGTTCTTC,-,TRBJ2-1,few,TRBV20-1
CASSQIRGLSSYNEQFF,TGCGCCAGCAGCCAGATCAGGGGGCTAAGCTCCTACAATGAGCAGTTCTTC,TRBD1,TRBJ2-1,few,TRBV4-1
CSASIGEGKTQYF,TGCAGTGCTAGTATAGGGGAGGGGAAGACCCAGTACTTC,TRBD2,TRBJ2-5,few,TRBV20-1
CASRGEADTQYF,TGTGCCAGCAGGGGGGAGGCAGATACGCAGTATTTT,-,TRBJ2-3,-,TRBV2
CASTRTTSPTDTQYF,TGTGCCAGCACTCGGACTACATCACCCACAGATACGCAGTATTTT,-,TRBJ2-3,many,TRBV6-2/TRBV6-3
CASSFRQGADTQYF,TGTGCCAGCAGCTTCCGGCAGGGCGCAGATACGCAGTATTTT,-,TRBJ2-3,many,TRBV7-9
CASVSGRRNTEAFF,TGTGCCAGCGTCTCGGGCAGGAGGAACACTGAAGCTTTCTTT,-,TRBJ1-1,few,TRBV11-2
CATSSLGSEQFF,TGTGCCACCAGCTCCCTGGGAAGTGAGCAGTTCTTC,-,TRBJ2-1,few,TRBV15
CASSYHRPAQNIQYF,TGTGCCAGCAGTTATCATCGTCCAGCCCAAAACATTCAGTACTTC,-,TRBJ2-4,few,TRBV6-2/TRBV6-3
CASSRTGAGANVLTF,TGTGCCAGCAGCCGAACGGGGGCTGGGGCCAACGTCCTGACTTTC,-,TRBJ2-6,few,TRBV9
CASSVGGAGGELFF,TGTGCCAGCAGCGTAGGAGGGGCGGGCGGGGAGCTGTTTTTT,-,TRBJ2-2,-,TRBV9
CASRQQSRGDNEQFF,TGTGCCAGCAGACAACAAAGCCGGGGGGACAATGAGCAGTTCTTC,TRBD2,TRBJ2-1,once,TRBV28
CAISDRDRRSEETQYF,TGTGCCATCAGTGACCGGGACAGGCGGAGTGAAGAGACCCAGTACTTC,TRBD1,TRBJ2-5,few,TRBV10-3
CASSVGTASGANVLTF,TGTGCCAGCAGCGTTGGGACAGCCTCTGGGGCCAACGTCCTGACTTTC,TRBD1,TRBJ2-6,few,TRBV9
CASSPRGASHFTDTQYF,TGCGCCAGCAGCCCCCGCGGAGCCTCCCACTTCACAGATACGCAGTATTTT,-,TRBJ2-3,few,TRBV5-1
CASRRRDSDYEQYF,TGTGCCAGCAGGAGACGGGACAGCGACTACGAGCAGTACTTC,TRBD1,TRBJ2-7,few,TRBV2
CATGWRGNEQFF,TGTGCCACAGGCTGGAGGGGCAATGAGCAGTTCTTC,-,TRBJ2-1,-,TRBV7-2
CASSLGSPGHFNEKLFF,TGCGCCAGCAGCTTGGGGTCCCCGGGACACTTTAATGAAAAACTGTTTTTT,-,TRBJ1-4,few,TRBV5-1
CASSSIAGGETQYF,TGCGCCAGCAGTTCCATAGCGGGGGGGGAGACCCAGTACTTC,TRBD2,TRBJ2-5,many,TRBV4-3